A selection of T cell receptor beta chains follows, all from one sample in a study of T cell changes during pregnancy in multiple sclerosis. Profiling relied on immunoSEQ multiplex PCR, and the TCRdb table lists in-frame clones only, not all of them. The table shows around 50,000 clones, with 80% to 95% occurring only once. The specimen comprised CD4+ T cells from peripheral blood mononuclear cells, sampled after pregnancy. These receptors originate from a female donor in good health, enrolled as a control in a pregnancy study. CDR3s include the opening cysteine and the closing phenylalanine or tryptophan. Each record gives: J gene, V gene, D gene, CDR3 protein. D genes are given only for firm matches.

TRBJ1-2,TRBV7-2,NA,CASSTGTHGYTF
TRBJ1-3,TRBV11-2,NA,CASSLARRNTIYF
TRBJ2-5,TRBV5-4,NA,CASSLSGALQETQYF
TRBJ2-7,TRBV2,TRBD1,CASTGGEQYF
TRBJ1-6,TRBV2,NA,CASRTTGSSLHF
TRBJ2-7,TRBV6-5,NA,CASSKRGRGSYEQYF
TRBJ2-2,TRBV4-2,NA,CASSQEARTGELFF
TRBJ1-2,TRBV18,NA,CASSPDSNYGYTF
TRBJ2-2,TRBV2,NA,CASRRDRAGELFF
TRBJ2-1,TRBV25-1,TRBD2,CASSDSGRADNEQFF
TRBJ1-1,TRBV5-6,TRBD1,CASTEGARVEAFF
TRBJ1-5,TRBV19,TRBD1,CASSTRTGKQPQHF
TRBJ2-4,TRBV4-1,TRBD2,CASSQPSSGRVKNIQYF
TRBJ2-7,TRBV11-2,TRBD1,CASSTRQGHYEQYF
TRBJ2-7,TRBV15,NA,CATSRGRGRDPYEQYF
TRBJ2-1,TRBV6-5,TRBD2,CASSYTLVAGGNEQFF
TRBJ2-2,TRBV27,NA,CASSRPLSPELFF
TRBJ2-6,TRBV2,TRBD2,CASRRGGSGANVLTF
TRBJ2-2,TRBV29-1,TRBD1,CSAELGQGGGELFF
TRBJ1-4,TRBV28,NA,CASSRGEKLFF
TRBJ2-7,TRBV5-1,TRBD1,CASSHPGQGPEQYF
TRBJ1-5,TRBV30,TRBD1,CAWSRTGGQPQHF
TRBJ2-1,TRBV15,TRBD2,CATSREAGGYNEQFF
TRBJ1-5,TRBV18,TRBD1,CASSPDREIQPQHF
TRBJ1-4,TRBV4-2,NA,CASSQEGGSNEKLFF
TRBJ2-7,TRBV4-1,NA,CASSSHTPRDEQYF
TRBJ2-1,TRBV27,TRBD1,CASSPRDRVYNEQFF
TRBJ1-6,TRBV6-5,TRBD1,CASSYRGDSPSLF
TRBJ1-1,TRBV6-5,TRBD1,CASSRTGGVGTEAFF
TRBJ1-2,TRBV5-1,TRBD1,CASSNRDSYGYTF
TRBJ1-5,TRBV7-2,NA,CASSLSGNQPQHF
TRBJ1-5,TRBV9,NA,CASNQAGNSDQPQHF
TRBJ1-1,TRBV6-7,NA,CASNLCSASEAPISNTEAFF
TRBJ2-4,TRBV29-1,TRBD1,CSVQGVEENIQYF
TRBJ2-1,TRBV2,NA,CASSEGPYNEQFF
TRBJ2-1,TRBV6-6,NA,CASRPTSNEQFF
TRBJ1-1,TRBV28,NA,CASTLGAQGRAFF
TRBJ1-1,TRBV19,NA,CASSLQRYTEAFF
TRBJ2-7,TRBV5-1,NA,CASSRRDFYEQYF
TRBJ2-5,TRBV11-3,NA,CASSPGQKETQYF
TRBJ1-1,TRBV18,TRBD1,CASSRDRNTEAFF
TRBJ1-2,TRBV19,TRBD1,CASSMMGTGDYGYTF
TRBJ1-2,TRBV28,NA,CASSPGGLALLYGYTF
TRBJ2-1,TRBV6-5,NA,CASSYGGMTYNEQFF
TRBJ2-1,TRBV7-9,NA,CASSLAAERRYNEQFF
TRBJ1-2,TRBV19,NA,CASSISGYGYTF
TRBJ1-1,TRBV27,NA,CASSLIAGNTEAFF